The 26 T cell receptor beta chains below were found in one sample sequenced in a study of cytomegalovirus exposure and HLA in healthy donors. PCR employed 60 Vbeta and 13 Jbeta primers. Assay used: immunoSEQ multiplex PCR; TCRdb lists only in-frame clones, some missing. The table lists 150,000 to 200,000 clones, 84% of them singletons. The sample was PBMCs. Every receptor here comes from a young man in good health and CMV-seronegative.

The CDR3 sequence: CASSFGGNTDTQYF. CDR3 nucleotide sequence: TGCGCCAGCAGCTTCGGGGGGAACACAGATACGCAGTATTTT. The rearrangement uses TRBV5-1 and TRBJ2-3; 7 nucleotides agree with TRBD2. This CDR3 spans 14 amino acids. J was trimmed by 2 bases and V by 2 bases; bases with no gene match: 2. Germline V gene lookup returns CDR1 SGHRS and CDR2 YFSETQ.

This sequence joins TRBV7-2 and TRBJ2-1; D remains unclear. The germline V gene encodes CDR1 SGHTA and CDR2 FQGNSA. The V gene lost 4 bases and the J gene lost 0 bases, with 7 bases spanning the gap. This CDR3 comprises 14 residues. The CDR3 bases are TGTGCCAGCAGCTGGGCGAGCTCCTACAATGAGCAGTTCTTC. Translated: CASSWASSYNEQFF.

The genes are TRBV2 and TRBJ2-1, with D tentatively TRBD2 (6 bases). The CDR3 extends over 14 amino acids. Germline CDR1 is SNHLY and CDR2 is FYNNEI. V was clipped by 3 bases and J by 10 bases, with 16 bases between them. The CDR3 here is CASSDVVGGDEQFF. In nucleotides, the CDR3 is TGTGCCAGCAGTGACGTGGTGGGGGGTGACGAGCAGTTCTTC.

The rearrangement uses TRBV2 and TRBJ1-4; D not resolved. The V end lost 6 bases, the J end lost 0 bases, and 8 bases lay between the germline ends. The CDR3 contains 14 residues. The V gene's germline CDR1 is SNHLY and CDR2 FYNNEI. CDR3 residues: CASSHTSTNEKLFF. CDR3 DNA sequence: TGTGCCAGCAGCCACACATCAACTAATGAAAAACTGTTTTTT.

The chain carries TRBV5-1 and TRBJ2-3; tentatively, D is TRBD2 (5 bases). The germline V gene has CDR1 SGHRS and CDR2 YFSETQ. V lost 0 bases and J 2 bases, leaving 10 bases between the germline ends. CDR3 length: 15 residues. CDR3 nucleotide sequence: TGCGCCAGCAGCTTGGGGACTCCAGACACAGATACGCAGTATTTT. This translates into CASSLGTPDTDTQYF.

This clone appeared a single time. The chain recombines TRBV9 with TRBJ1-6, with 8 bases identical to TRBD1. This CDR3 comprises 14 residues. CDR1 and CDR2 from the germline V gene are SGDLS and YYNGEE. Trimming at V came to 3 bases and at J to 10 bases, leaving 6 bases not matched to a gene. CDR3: CASSETGEASPLHF. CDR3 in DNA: TGTGCCAGCAGCGAGACAGGGGAGGCCTCACCCCTCCACTTT.

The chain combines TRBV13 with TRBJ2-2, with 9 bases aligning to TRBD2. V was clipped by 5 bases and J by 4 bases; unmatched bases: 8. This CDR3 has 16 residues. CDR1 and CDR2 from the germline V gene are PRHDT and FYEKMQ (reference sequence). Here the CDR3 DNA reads TGTGCCAGCAGCGAACTAGCGGGCGAGGGCACCGGGGAGCTGTTTTTT. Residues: CASSELAGEGTGELFF.

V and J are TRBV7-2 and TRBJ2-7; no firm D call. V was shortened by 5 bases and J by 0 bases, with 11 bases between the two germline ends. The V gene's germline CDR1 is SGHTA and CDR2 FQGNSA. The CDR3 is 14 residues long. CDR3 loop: CASSRDWSSYEQYF. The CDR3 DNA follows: TGTGCCAGCAGCCGTGACTGGAGCTCCTACGAGCAGTACTTC.

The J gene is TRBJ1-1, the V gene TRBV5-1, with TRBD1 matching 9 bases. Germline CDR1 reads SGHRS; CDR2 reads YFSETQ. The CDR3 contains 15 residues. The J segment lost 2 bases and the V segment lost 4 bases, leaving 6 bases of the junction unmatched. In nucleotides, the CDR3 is TGCGCCAGCAGCCAAAGGACAGGGGCAAACACTGAAGCTTTCTTT. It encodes CASSQRTGANTEAFF.

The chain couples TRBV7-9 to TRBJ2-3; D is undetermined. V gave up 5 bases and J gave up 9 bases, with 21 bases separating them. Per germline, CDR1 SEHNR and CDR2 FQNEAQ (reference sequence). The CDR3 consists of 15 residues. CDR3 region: CASSEHSTRDPTQYF. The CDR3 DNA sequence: TGTGCCAGCAGCGAGCACAGCACCCGCGACCCCACGCAGTATTTT. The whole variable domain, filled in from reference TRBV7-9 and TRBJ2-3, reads DTGVSQNPRHKITKRGQNVTFRCDPISEHNRLYWYRQTLGQGPEFLTYFQNEAQLEKSRLLSDRFSAERPKGSFSTLEIQRTEQGDSAMYLCASSEHSTRDPTQYFGPGTRLTVL.

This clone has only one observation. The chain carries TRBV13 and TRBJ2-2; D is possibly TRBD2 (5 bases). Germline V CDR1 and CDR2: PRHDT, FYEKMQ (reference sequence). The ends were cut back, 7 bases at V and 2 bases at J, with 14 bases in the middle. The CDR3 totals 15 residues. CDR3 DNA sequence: TGTGCCAGCAACCAATTGGGAGCAAACACCGGGGAGCTGTTTTTT. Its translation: CASNQLGANTGELFF. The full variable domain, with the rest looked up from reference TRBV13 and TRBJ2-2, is AAGVIQSPRHLIKEKRETATLKCYPIPRHDTVYWYQQGPGQDPQFLISFYEKMQSDKGSIPDRFSAQQFSDYHSELNMSSLELGDSALYFCASNQLGANTGELFFGEGSRLTVL.

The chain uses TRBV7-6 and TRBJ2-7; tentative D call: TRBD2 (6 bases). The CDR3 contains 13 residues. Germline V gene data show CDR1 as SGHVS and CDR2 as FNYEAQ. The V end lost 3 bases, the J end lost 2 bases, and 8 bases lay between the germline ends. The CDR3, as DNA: TGTGCCAGCAGCTTCGGGACTCCCTACGAGCAGTACTTC. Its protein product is CASSFGTPYEQYF.

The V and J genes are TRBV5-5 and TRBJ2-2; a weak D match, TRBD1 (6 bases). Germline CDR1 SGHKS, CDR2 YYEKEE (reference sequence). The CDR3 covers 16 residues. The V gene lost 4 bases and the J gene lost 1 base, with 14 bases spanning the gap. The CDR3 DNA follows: TGTGCCAGCAGCCCCTCTACAGGGTTGAACACCGGGGAGCTGTTTTTT. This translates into CASSPSTGLNTGELFF.

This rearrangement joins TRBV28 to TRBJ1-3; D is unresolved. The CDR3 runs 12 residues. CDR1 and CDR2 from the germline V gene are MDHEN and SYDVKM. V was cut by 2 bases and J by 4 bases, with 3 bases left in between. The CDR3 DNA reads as TGTGCCAGCAGTTTAGAGGGAAACACCATATATTTT. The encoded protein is CASSLEGNTIYF.

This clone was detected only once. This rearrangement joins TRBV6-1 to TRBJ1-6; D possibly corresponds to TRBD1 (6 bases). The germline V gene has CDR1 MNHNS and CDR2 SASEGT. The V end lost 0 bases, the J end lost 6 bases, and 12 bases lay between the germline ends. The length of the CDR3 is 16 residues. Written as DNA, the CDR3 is TGTGCCAGCAGTGAAGCTACAGGGATTACTAATTCACCCCTCCACTTT. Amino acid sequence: CASSEATGITNSPLHF.

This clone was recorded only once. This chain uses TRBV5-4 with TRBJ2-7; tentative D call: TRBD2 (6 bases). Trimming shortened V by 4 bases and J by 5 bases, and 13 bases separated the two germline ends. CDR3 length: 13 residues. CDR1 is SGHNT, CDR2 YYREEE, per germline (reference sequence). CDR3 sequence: CASSLRWEDEQYF. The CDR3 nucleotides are TGTGCCAGCAGCCTGAGGTGGGAGGACGAGCAGTACTTC.

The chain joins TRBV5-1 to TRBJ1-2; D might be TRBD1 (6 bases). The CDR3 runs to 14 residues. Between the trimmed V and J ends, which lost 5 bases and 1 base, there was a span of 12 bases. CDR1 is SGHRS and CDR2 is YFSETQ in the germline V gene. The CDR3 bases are TGCGCCAGCAGTAAAGACAGGCTTAACTATGGCTACACCTTC. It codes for CASSKDRLNYGYTF.

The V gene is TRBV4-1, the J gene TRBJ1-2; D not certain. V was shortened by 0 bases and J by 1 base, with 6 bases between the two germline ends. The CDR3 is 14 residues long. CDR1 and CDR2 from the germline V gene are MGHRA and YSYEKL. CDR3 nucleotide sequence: TGCGCCAGCAGCCAAGAACGGGTTAACTATGGCTACACCTTC. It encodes CASSQERVNYGYTF.

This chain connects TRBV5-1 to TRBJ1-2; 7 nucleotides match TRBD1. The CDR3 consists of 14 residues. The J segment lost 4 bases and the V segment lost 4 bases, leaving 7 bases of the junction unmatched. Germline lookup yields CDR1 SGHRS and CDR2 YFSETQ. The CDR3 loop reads CASSASGTVYGYTF. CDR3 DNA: TGCGCCAGCAGCGCCTCCGGGACAGTCTATGGCTACACCTTC.

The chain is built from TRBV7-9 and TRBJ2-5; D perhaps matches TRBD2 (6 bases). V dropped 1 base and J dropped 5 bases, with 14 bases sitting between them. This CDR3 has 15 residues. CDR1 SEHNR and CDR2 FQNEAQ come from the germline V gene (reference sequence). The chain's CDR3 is CASSLVGGLWETQYF. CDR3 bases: TGTGCCAGCAGCTTAGTTGGGGGACTTTGGGAGACCCAGTACTTC.

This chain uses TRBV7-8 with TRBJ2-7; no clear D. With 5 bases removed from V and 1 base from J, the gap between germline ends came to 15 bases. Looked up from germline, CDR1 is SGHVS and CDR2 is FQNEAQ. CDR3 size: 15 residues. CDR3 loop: CASSPRTGASYEQYF. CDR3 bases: TGTGCCAGCAGCCCCCGCACCGGTGCGTCCTACGAGCAGTACTTC.

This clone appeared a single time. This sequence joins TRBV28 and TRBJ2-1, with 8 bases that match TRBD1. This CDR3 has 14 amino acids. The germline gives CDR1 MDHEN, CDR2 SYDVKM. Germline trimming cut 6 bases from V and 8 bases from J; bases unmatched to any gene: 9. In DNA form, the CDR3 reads TGTGCCAGCAGGGACAGGGCCAGCGGCGATGAGCAGTTCTTC. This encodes CASRDRASGDEQFF.

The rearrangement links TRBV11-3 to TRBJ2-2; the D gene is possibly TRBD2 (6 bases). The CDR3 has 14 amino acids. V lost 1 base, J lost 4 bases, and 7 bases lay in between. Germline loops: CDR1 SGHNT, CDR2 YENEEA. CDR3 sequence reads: CASSLGAGTGELFF. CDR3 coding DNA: TGTGCCAGCAGCTTAGGAGCGGGCACCGGGGAGCTGTTTTTT.

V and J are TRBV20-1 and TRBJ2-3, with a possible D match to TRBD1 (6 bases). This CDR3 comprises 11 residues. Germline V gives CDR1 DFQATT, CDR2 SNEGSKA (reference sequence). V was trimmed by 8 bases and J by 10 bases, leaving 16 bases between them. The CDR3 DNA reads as TGCAGTTCCAGGGGAACCGTGGCGCAGTATTTT. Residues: CSSRGTVAQYF.

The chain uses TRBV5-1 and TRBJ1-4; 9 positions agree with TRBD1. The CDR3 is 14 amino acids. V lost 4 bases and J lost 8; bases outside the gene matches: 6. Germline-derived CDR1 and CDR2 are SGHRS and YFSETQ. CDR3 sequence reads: CASSLPGQGEKLFF. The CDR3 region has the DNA TGCGCCAGCAGCCTACCCGGACAGGGGGAAAAACTGTTTTTT.

The CDR3 spells CASSATYQETQYF. The CDR3 DNA follows: TGCGCCAGCAGCGCGACATATCAAGAGACCCAGTACTTC. This chain joins TRBV5-1 and TRBJ2-5; D remains unclear. Looked up from germline, CDR1 is SGHRS and CDR2 is YFSETQ. V shed 4 bases and J shed 2 bases, with 9 bases lying between them. This CDR3 spans 13 amino acids.